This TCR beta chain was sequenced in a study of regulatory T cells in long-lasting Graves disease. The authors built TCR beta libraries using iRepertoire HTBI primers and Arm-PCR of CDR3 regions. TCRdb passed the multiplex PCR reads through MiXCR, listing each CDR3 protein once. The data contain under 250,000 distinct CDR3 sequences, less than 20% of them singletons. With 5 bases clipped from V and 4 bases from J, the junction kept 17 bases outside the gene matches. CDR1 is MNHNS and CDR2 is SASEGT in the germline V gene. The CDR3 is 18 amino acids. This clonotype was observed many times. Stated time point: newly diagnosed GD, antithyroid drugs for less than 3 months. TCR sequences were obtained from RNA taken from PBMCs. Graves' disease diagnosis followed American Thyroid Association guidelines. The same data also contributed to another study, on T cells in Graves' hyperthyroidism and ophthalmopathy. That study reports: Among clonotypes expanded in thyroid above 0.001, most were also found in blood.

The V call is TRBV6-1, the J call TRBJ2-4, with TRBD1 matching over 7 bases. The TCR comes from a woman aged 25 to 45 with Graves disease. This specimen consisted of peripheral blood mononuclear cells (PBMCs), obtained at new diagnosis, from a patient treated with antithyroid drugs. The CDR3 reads CASSPPGTRGTNKNIQYF. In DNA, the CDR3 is TGTGCCAGCAGTCCTCCCGGGACCAGGGGGACCAATAAAAACATTCAGTACTTC.